The rows below give T cell receptor beta chains drawn from one sample of a study of blood T cell repertoires in COVID-19. Assay: immunoSEQ multiplex PCR; the TCRdb copy retains only in-frame clones and omits some. The repertoire holds about 260,000 clones, with 80% to 90% as singletons. Sequenced material: PBMCs or T cells enriched from blood (not recorded which). These receptors were taken from a man aged 50-59 years who had been exposed to COVID-19. The CDR3 runs from the conserved cysteine through the conserved F or W. The D gene is left open where the match is weak.

NA	TRBJ2-1	TRBV5-1	CASSQGSSYNEQFF	TGCGCCAGCAGCCAGGGTAGCTCCTACAATGAGCAGTTCTTC
TRBD2	TRBJ2-2	TRBV2	CASSGRRGGQSGELFF	TGTGCCAGCAGCGGAAGGCGGGGGGGCCAAAGCGGGGAGCTGTTTTTT
TRBD1	TRBJ1-2	TRBV19	CASSTRDSSYGYTF	TGTGCCAGTAGTACTCGGGACAGTTCCTATGGCTACACCTTC
NA	TRBJ1-5	TRBV28	CASSLLGQFIKTPQHF	TGTGCCAGCAGTTTATTGGGGCAGTTTATTAAAACACCCCAGCATTTT
NA	TRBJ1-2	TRBV5-1	CASSFASLGGYTF	TGCGCCAGCAGCTTTGCTAGCCTGGGTGGCTACACCTTC
NA	TRBJ1-1	TRBV11-1	CASSFGDAKGTEAFF	TGTGCCAGCAGCTTCGGTGACGCCAAGGGGACTGAAGCTTTCTTT
TRBD1	TRBJ2-3	TRBV28	CASSTPGTGINTDTQYF	TGTGCCAGCAGTACCCCCGGGACAGGGATTAACACAGATACGCAGTATTTT
TRBD1	TRBJ1-5	TRBV3-1/TRBV3-2	CASSQGTGLDQPQHF	TGTGCCAGCAGCCAAGGGACAGGGCTCGATCAGCCCCAGCATTTT
NA	TRBJ1-1	TRBV25-1	CASSESGRRDTEAFF	TGTGCCAGCAGTGAATCGGGTCGAAGAGACACTGAAGCTTTCTTT
TRBD1	TRBJ2-5	TRBV18	CASSPGQVVQETQYF	TGTGCCAGCTCACCGGGACAGGTCGTCCAAGAGACCCAGTACTTC
TRBD1	TRBJ1-6	TRBV18	CASSPGQGQNSPLHF	TGTGCCAGCTCACCGGGACAGGGCCAAAATTCACCCCTCCACTTT
TRBD1	TRBJ1-4	TRBV18	CASSATGQSNEKLFF	TGTGCCAGCTCAGCCACGGGACAGTCTAATGAAAAACTGTTTTTT
NA	TRBJ2-1	TRBV7-3	CASSPGWAEQFF	TGTGCCAGCAGCCCCGGATGGGCTGAGCAGTTCTTC